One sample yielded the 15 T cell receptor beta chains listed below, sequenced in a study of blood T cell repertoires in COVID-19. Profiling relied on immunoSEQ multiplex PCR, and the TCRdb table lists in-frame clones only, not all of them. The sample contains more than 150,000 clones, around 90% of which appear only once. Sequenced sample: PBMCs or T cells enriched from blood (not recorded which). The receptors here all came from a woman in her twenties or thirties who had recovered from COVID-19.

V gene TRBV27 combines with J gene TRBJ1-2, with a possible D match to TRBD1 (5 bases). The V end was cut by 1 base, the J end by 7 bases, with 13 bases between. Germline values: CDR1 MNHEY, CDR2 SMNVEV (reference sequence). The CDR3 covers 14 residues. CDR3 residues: CASSLWPREGGYTF. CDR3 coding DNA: TGTGCCAGCAGTTTATGGCCCAGGGAGGGTGGCTACACCTTC.

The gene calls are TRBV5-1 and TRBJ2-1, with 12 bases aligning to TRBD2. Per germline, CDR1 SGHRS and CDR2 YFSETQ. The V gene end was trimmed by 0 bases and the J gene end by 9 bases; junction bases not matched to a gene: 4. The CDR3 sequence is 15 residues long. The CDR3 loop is CASSLASGGATEQFF. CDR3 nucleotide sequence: TGCGCCAGCAGCTTGGCTAGCGGGGGGGCGACTGAGCAGTTCTTC.

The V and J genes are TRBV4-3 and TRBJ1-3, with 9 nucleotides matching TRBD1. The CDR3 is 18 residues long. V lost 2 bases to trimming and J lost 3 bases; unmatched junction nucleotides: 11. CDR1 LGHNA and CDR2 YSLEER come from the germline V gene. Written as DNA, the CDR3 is TGCGCCAGCAGCCAACAATTCGCCCGGGACAGGGTTGGAAACACCATATATTTT. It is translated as CASSQQFARDRVGNTIYF.

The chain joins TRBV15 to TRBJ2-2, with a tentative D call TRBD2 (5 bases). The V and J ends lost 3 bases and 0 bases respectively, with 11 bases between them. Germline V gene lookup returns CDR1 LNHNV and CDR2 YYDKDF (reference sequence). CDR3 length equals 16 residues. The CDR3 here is CATSSEGDPNTGELFF. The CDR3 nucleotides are TGTGCCACCAGCAGTGAGGGAGACCCGAACACCGGGGAGCTGTTTTTT.

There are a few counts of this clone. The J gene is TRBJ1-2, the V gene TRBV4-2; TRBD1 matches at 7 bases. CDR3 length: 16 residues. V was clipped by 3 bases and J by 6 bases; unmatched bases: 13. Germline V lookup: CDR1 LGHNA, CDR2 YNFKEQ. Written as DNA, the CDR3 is TGTGCCAGCAGCCAGCGCCCGACAGGGTTGGGAGATGGCTACACCTTC. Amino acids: CASSQRPTGLGDGYTF.

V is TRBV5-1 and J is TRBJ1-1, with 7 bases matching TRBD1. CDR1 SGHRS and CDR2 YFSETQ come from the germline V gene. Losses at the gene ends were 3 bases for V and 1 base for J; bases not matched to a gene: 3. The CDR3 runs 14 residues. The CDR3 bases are TGCGCCAGCAGCTCGGACAGGACGAACACTGAAGCTTTCTTT. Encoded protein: CASSSDRTNTEAFF.

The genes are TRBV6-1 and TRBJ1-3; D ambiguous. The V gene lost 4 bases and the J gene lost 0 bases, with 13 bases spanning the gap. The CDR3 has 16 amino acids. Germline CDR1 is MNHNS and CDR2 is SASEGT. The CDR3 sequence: CASSGGGGGSGNTIYF. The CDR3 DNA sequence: TGTGCCAGCAGTGGCGGAGGTGGAGGCTCTGGAAACACCATATATTTT.

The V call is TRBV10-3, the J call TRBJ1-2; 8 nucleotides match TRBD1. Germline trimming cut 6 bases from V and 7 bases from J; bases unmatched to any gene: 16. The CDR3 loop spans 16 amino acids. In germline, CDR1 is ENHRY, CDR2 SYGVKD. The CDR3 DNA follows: TGTGCCATCAGCTCGGACAGGGTGGGTCGGAAAGGTGGCTACACCTTC. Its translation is CAISSDRVGRKGGYTF.

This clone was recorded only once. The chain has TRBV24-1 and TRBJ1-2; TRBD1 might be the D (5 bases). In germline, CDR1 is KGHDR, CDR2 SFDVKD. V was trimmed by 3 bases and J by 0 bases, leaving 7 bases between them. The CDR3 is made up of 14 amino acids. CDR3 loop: CATSDQGPNYGYTF. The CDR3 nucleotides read TGTGCCACCAGTGATCAGGGTCCTAACTATGGCTACACCTTC.

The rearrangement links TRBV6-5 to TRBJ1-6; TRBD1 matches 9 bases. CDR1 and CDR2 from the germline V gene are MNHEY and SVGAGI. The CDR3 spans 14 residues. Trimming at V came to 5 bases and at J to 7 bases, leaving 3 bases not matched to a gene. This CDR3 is CASSLGTGNSPLHF. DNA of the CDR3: TGTGCCAGCAGTCTCGGGACAGGGAATTCACCCCTCCACTTT.

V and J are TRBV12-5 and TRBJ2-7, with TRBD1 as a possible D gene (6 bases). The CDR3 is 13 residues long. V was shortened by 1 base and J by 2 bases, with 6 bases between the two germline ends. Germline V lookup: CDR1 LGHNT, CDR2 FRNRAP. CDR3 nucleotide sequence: TGTGCTAGTGGTTTGGGACAGGCCTACGAGCAGTACTTC. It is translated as CASGLGQAYEQYF.

The CDR3 region has the DNA TGTGCCAGCAGCGTAGATGCAAACTGGGGAAACACCATATATTTT. Its protein product is CASSVDANWGNTIYF. The rearrangement links TRBV9 to TRBJ1-3; no definite D call. The V gene lost 0 bases and the J gene lost 4 bases, with 11 bases spanning the gap. Germline values: CDR1 SGDLS, CDR2 YYNGEE. CDR3 size: 15 residues. Using reference TRBV9 and TRBJ1-3 for the parts outside the CDR3, the full variable domain is DSGVTQTPKHLITATGQRVTLRCSPRSGDLSVYWYQQSLDQGLQFLIQYYNGEERAKGNILERFSAQQFPDLHSELNLSSLELGDSALYFCASSVDANWGNTIYFGEGSWLTVV.

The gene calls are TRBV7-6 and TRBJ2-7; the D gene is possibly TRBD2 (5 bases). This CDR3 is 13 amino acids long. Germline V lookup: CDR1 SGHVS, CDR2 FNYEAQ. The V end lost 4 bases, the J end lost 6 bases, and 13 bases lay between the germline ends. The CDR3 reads CASSSDSAAEQYF. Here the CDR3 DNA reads TGTGCCAGCAGCTCGGACTCTGCCGCCGAGCAGTACTTC.

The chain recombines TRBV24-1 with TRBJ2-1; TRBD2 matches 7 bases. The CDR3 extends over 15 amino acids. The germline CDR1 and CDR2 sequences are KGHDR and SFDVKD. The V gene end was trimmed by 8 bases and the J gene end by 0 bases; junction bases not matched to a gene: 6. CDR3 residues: CATTPGGSSYNEQFF. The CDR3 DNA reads TGTGCCACCACGCCGGGAGGATCCTCCTACAATGAGCAGTTCTTC.

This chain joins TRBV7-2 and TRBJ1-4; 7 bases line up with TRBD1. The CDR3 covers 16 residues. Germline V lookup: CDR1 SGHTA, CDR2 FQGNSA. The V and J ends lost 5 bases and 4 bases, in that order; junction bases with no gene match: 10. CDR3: CASSLRQGPDNEKLFF. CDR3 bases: TGTGCCAGCAGCCTAAGACAGGGTCCGGATAATGAAAAACTGTTTTTT.